This T cell receptor beta chain comes out of a study of T-cell reconstitution after alpha-beta-depleted transplantation in children. Unique molecular identifiers featured in how the TCRbeta library was prepared. TCRdb recomputed calls from the PCR reads with MiXCR, one row per CDR3 protein. The table records some 500,000 distinct CDR3 sequences, around 19% of them present only once. The CDR3 has 14 amino acids. V lost 5 bases and J lost 5, with 15 bases in between. The V gene's germline CDR1 is LGHNA and CDR2 YNFKEQ. This clonotype was detected a few times. Here the sequenced sample was PBMCs from the stem cell graft donor, taken from the stem cell graft. The clonotype was recovered from a human donor who donated a stem cell graft to a child with acute lymphoblastic leukemia. The V call is TRBV4-2, the J call TRBJ1-2; the D is unclear. The CDR3 coding sequence is TGTGCCAGCAGCGATCCAGGCACTCCGTATGGCTACACCTTC. Its protein is CASSDPGTPYGYTF.